The 23 T cell receptor beta chains below all came from one sample that was sequenced in a study of regulatory T cells in long-lasting Graves disease. Time point noted: persistent/refractory GD, antithyroid drugs over 5 years with positive TRAb. The TCR library used RNA extracted from PBMCs. In building TCR beta libraries, iRepertoire HTBI primers were used together with Arm-PCR of CDR3 regions. One entry per CDR3 protein, called by TCRdb with MiXCR from the multiplex PCR reads. Here the sample spans about 460,000 distinct CDR3 sequences, roughly 22% being singletons. The sequencing here drew on peripheral blood mononuclear cells (PBMCs), taken when the disease was refractory, from a patient treated with antithyroid drugs. These receptors were obtained from a female donor with Graves disease.

About this clonotype: A much larger clone differs from this one at a single base, so this may be a read error. The CDR3 carries no conserved terminal phenylalanine or tryptophan, so it likely arises from a read error. Because the CDR3's place on the DNA is in doubt, the DNA is left out and the CDR3 is given as listed by TCRdb. The chain is built from TRBV28 and TRBJ2-7; the listed D gene, TRBD2, was not tested against the DNA. The CDR3 region is 11 residues in length, termini included. Germline assignment: CDR1 MDHEN and CDR2 SYDVKM. CDR3 region: CASSQAGGTSG.

This clonotype was seen ten or more times. The chain employs TRBV11-3 and TRBJ1-1; D call uncertain. Trimming pared 5 bases from V and 4 bases from J, leaving 8 bases between. The CDR3 contains 12 residues. CDR1 and CDR2 from the germline V gene are SGHNT and YENEEA. CDR3 sequence reads: CASSPRPTEAFF. The CDR3 DNA reads TGTGCCAGCAGCCCCCGCCCCACTGAAGCTTTCTTT.

This clonotype was detected only a few times. The V call is TRBV7-9, the J call TRBJ2-2, with 7 bases aligning to TRBD2. CDR1 is SEHNR and CDR2 is FQNEAQ in the germline V gene (reference sequence). The trim removed 2 bases at V and 4 bases at J, leaving 7 bases unmatched. This CDR3 comprises 16 residues. The CDR3 loop reads CASSLSEVAGTGELFF. Written as DNA, the CDR3 is TGTGCCAGCAGCTTATCGGAGGTAGCGGGCACCGGGGAGCTGTTTTTT.

V gene TRBV29-1 combines with J gene TRBJ2-7; the D gene is possibly TRBD2 (6 bases). The CDR3 is 11 amino acids. The V end was cut by 5 bases, the J end by 7 bases, with 12 bases between. Germline V gives CDR1 SQVTM, CDR2 ANQGSEA. CDR3 amino acids: CSVTGVGEQYF. As DNA, the CDR3 is TGCAGCGTTACGGGAGTAGGTGAGCAGTACTTC.

This clonotype was seen a few times. The chain couples TRBV5-4 to TRBJ2-2; perhaps TRBD2 as D (7 bases). Deletions cut 4 bases from V and 7 bases from J, with 14 bases between. The CDR3 has 14 residues. Germline-derived CDR1 and CDR2 are SGHNT and YYREEE (reference sequence). The CDR3, as DNA: TGTGCCAGCAGCGCCCGGGGGGCGGGCGGGGAGCTGTTTTTT. Its protein is CASSARGAGGELFF.

J is TRBJ2-7 and V is TRBV19; 7 bases line up with TRBD1. The CDR3 spans 14 residues. The germline V gene encodes CDR1 LNHDA and CDR2 SQIVND (reference sequence). Trimming cost V 4 bases and J 3 bases; bases outside gene matches: 6. Here the CDR3 DNA reads TGTGCCAGTAGTAGCGAAACAGGGGTCTACGAGCAGTACTTC. Its protein product is CASSSETGVYEQYF.

This clonotype was seen repeatedly, ten times or more. The chain carries TRBV2 and TRBJ1-1; 9 bases fit TRBD1. V gave up 6 bases and J gave up 0 bases; unmatched junction bases: 14. The CDR3 is made up of 18 amino acids. Germline V CDR1 and CDR2: SNHLY, FYNNEI. The CDR3 reads CASRGTGTGRAMNTEAFF. CDR3 sequence (DNA): TGTGCCAGCAGAGGTACCGGGACAGGGAGGGCGATGAACACTGAAGCTTTCTTT. Full variable domain (rest looked up from reference TRBV2 and TRBJ1-1): EPEVTQTPSHQVTQMGQEVILRCVPISNHLYFYWYRQILGQKVEFLVSFYNNEISEKSEIFDDQFSVERPDGSNFTLKIRSTKLEDSAMYFCASRGTGTGRAMNTEAFFGQGTRLTVV.

The V call is TRBV7-9, the J call TRBJ2-7; D may be TRBD2 (5 bases). CDR1 is SEHNR, CDR2 FQNEAQ, per germline (reference sequence). V gave up 5 bases and J gave up 3 bases, with 11 bases separating them. This CDR3 contains 13 residues. The CDR3 is CASSAGILYEQYF. In DNA form, the CDR3 reads TGTGCCAGCAGCGCCGGGATTCTCTACGAGCAGTACTTC. Full variable domain (rest looked up from reference TRBV7-9 and TRBJ2-7): DTGVSQNPRHKITKRGQNVTFRCDPISEHNRLYWYRQTLGQGPEFLTYFQNEAQLEKSRLLSDRFSAERPKGSFSTLEIQRTEQGDSAMYLCASSAGILYEQYFGPGTRLTVT.

This chain links TRBV20-1 with TRBJ2-7, with TRBD2 matching 8 bases. The CDR3 is 15 residues long. V lost 1 base to trimming and J lost 4 bases; unmatched junction nucleotides: 9. Germline CDR1 reads DFQATT; CDR2 reads SNEGSKA (reference sequence). CDR3 coding DNA: TGCAGTGCTAGAGTCCTTGTTAGCGGGACTTACGAGCAGTACTTC. Its protein is CSARVLVSGTYEQYF.

This clonotype was observed a handful of times. The J gene is TRBJ1-5, the V gene TRBV4-1; D is uncertain. CDR3 length: 13 amino acids. CDR1 and CDR2 (germline): MGHRA, YSYEKL. The ends were cut back, 1 base at V and 5 bases at J, with 6 bases in the middle. CDR3 protein: CASSQGLYQPQHF. CDR3 in DNA: TGCGCCAGCAGCCAAGGACTATATCAGCCCCAGCATTTT.

The J gene is TRBJ1-3, the V gene TRBV6-2 or TRBV6-3; no clear D. Germline values: CDR1 MNHEY, CDR2 SVGEGT. The V and J ends lost 8 bases and 0 bases respectively, with 8 bases between them. CDR3 length: 13 amino acids. CDR3 loop: CASSTASGNTIYF. For the CDR3, the DNA is TGTGCCAGCTCAACAGCCTCTGGAAACACCATATATTTT.

The genes are TRBV14 and TRBJ2-7; D gene unclear. Trimming pared 4 bases from V and 4 bases from J, leaving 17 bases between. Looked up from germline, CDR1 is SGHDN and CDR2 is FVKESK. There are 15 residues in the CDR3. CDR3 DNA sequence: TGTGCCAGCAGCCTGAACGTAGCAGTATCTTACGAGCAGTACTTC. It specifies CASSLNVAVSYEQYF.

This clonotype occurred many times. The chain carries TRBV28 and TRBJ2-7; 9 bases are a match to TRBD1. The CDR3 has 14 amino acids. CDR1 MDHEN and CDR2 SYDVKM come from the germline V gene. V lost 7 bases and J lost 7; bases outside the gene matches: 11. The CDR3 here is CASTPGQGTQEQYF. The DNA of the CDR3 is TGTGCCAGCACCCCGGGACAGGGAACGCAAGAGCAGTACTTC.

This clonotype was observed a handful of times. The chain has TRBV20-1 and TRBJ2-7; 13 nucleotides match TRBD2. CDR3 size: 14 residues. V was pared by 6 bases and J by 6 bases, with 8 bases of the junction left unmatched. The germline gives CDR1 DFQATT, CDR2 SNEGSKA (reference sequence). The CDR3 is CSAVGLAGESEQYF. The CDR3 DNA follows: TGCAGTGCCGTCGGACTAGCGGGAGAGAGCGAGCAGTACTTC.

This clonotype showed up many times. The V and J genes are TRBV12-3 or TRBV12-4 and TRBJ1-1, with D hard to call. The CDR3 totals 13 residues. Between the trimmed V and J ends, which lost 5 bases and 2 bases, there was a span of 9 bases. The DNA of the CDR3 is TGTGCCAGCAGTATACATGTTAACACTGAAGCTTTCTTT. This sequence encodes CASSIHVNTEAFF.

This clonotype appeared a few times. V and J are TRBV30 and TRBJ1-1, with 7 nucleotides matching TRBD1. Germline V lookup: CDR1 GTSNPN, CDR2 SVGIG (reference sequence). The CDR3 loop spans 15 amino acids. V trimming: 1 base; J trimming: 0 bases; junction bases outside the gene matches: 5. For the CDR3, the DNA is TGTGCCTGGAGTGGACAGGGATACATGAACACTGAAGCTTTCTTT. It specifies CAWSGQGYMNTEAFF.

This clonotype appeared many times. CDR3 coding DNA: TGTGCCTGGAGTGTCCAAGAGACCCAGTACTTC. Residues: CAWSVQETQYF. V gene TRBV30 combines with J gene TRBJ2-5; the D is unclear. CDR1 is GTSNPN and CDR2 is SVGIG in the germline V gene (reference sequence). V was trimmed by 0 bases and J by 1 base, leaving 0 bases between them. The CDR3 is 11 residues long. The full variable domain, its missing parts supplied by reference TRBV30 and TRBJ2-5, is SQTIHQWPATLVQPVGSPLSLECTVEGTSNPNLYWYRQAAGRGLQLLFYSVGIGQISSEVPQNLSASRPQDRQFILSSKKLLLSDSGFYLCAWSVQETQYFGPGTRLLVL.

This clonotype was seen ten or more times. V and J are TRBV28 and TRBJ2-6; no clear D gene. The CDR3 totals 16 residues. Germline loops: CDR1 MDHEN, CDR2 SYDVKM. Deletions cut 5 bases from V and 4 bases from J, with 15 bases between. CDR3 nucleotides: TGTGCCAGCAGTACCCCGTTTGTCACCGGGGCCAACGTCCTGACTTTC. This sequence encodes CASSTPFVTGANVLTF.

This clonotype was observed once. The rearrangement joins TRBV7-8 to TRBJ1-1; D perhaps matches TRBD1 (6 bases). This CDR3 comprises 16 residues. V lost 5 bases and J 5 bases, leaving 21 bases between the germline ends. The V gene's germline CDR1 is SGHVS and CDR2 FQNEAQ. The CDR3 nucleotides read TGTGCCAGCAGCGCGTCGGGGGGCGGGTCGAGAACTGAAGCTTTCTTT. This encodes CASSASGGGSRTEAFF.

This clonotype was counted between two and nine times. The chain combines TRBV10-3 with TRBJ2-2; possible D gene TRBD2, 5 bases. The CDR3 runs to 13 residues. V lost 6 bases and J 1 base, leaving 6 bases between the germline ends. Germline V lookup: CDR1 ENHRY, CDR2 SYGVKD. The CDR3 nucleotides read TGTGCCATCAGGAGCGGGAACACCGGGGAGCTGTTTTTT. It specifies CAIRSGNTGELFF.

The chain recombines TRBV28 with TRBJ2-2, with TRBD1 matching over 7 bases. CDR3 length: 15 residues. The germline CDR1 and CDR2 sequences are MDHEN and SYDVKM. The trim removed 6 bases at V and 0 bases at J, leaving 4 bases unmatched. The CDR3 nucleotides read TGTGCCAGCAGCATCCAGGGGGCGAACACCGGGGAGCTGTTTTTT. Amino acids: CASSIQGANTGELFF. The whole variable domain, filled in from reference TRBV28 and TRBJ2-2, reads DVKVTQSSRYLVKRTGEKVFLECVQDMDHENMFWYRQDPGLGLRLIYFSYDVKMKEKGDIPEGYSVSREKKERFSLILESASTNQTSMYLCASSIQGANTGELFFGEGSRLTVL.

In this sample, this clonotype turned up a few times. The J gene is TRBJ2-7, the V gene TRBV12-3 or TRBV12-4; a possible D gene is TRBD2 (6 bases). This CDR3 has 14 amino acids. V lost 4 bases, J lost 4 bases, and 14 bases lay in between. CDR3 region: CASSYRESEYEQYF. The CDR3 bases are TGTGCCAGCAGTTATCGGGAGAGCGAATACGAGCAGTACTTC.

About this clonotype itself: A read error may explain this, as a much larger clone is one base away. V usage is TRBV10-3 and J usage is TRBJ1-1; no clear D gene. This CDR3 comprises 15 residues. Germline CDR1 ENHRY, CDR2 SYGVKD. CDR3 sequence reads: CAISAATMGNTEASF. CDR3 sequence (DNA): TGTGCCATCAGTGCAGCCACAATGGGGAACACTGAAGCTTCCTTT.